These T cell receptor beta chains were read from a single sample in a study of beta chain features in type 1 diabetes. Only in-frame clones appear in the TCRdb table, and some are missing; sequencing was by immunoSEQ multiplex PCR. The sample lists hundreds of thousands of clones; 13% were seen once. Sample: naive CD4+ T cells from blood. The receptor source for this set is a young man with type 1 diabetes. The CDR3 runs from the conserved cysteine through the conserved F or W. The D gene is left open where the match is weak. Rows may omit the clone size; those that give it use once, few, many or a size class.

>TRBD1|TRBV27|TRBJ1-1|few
TGTGCCAGCAGTAAAGGACAGGAGGGGACTGAAGCTTTCTTT
CASSKGQEGTEAFF
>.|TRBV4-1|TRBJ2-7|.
TGCGCCAGCAGCCAACGGGGGAAGGCCTACGAGCAGTACTTC
CASSQRGKAYEQYF
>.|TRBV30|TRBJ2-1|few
TGTGCCTGGAAACTAGCAGTTCACAATGAGCAGTTCTTC
CAWKLAVHNEQFF
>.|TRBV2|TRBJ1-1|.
TGTGCCAGCAGTGCACAGGATGTTGAAGCTTTCTTT
CASSAQDVEAFF
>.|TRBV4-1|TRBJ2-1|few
TGCGCCAGCAGCCAAGTGGGGGCCGGTCCGCGGACCCGAGGGAATGAGCAGTTCTTC
CASSQVGAGPRTRGNEQFF
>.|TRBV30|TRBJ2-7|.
TGTGCCTGGGCCCGTAGCGCCTACGAGCAGTACTTC
CAWARSAYEQYF
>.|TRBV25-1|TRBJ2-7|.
TGTGCCACTTTGGACGGTAATACCTACGAGCAGTACTTC
CATLDGNTYEQYF
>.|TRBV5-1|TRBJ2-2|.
TGCGCCAGCAGCCAAACGACTACTACCGGGGAGCTGTTTTTT
CASSQTTTTGELFF
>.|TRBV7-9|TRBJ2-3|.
TGTGCCAGCAGCAGGCAGGGAAGCACAGATACGCAGTATTTT
CASSRQGSTDTQYF
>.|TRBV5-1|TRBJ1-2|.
TGCGCCAGCAGCGAGGGACAACCCTATGGCTACACCTTC
CASSEGQPYGYTF
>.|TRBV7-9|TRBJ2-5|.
TGTGCCAGCAGCTCAGAATACCAAGAGACCCAGTACTTC
CASSSEYQETQYF
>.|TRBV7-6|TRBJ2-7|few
TGTGCCAGCAGCTTTGCCCGGGGAGGCTCTGGCGAGCAGTACTTC
CASSFARGGSGEQYF
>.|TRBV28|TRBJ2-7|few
TGTGCCAGCCGGGCCCCTTCCCCCTACGAGCAGTACTTC
CASRAPSPYEQYF
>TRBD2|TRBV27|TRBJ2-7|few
TGTGCCAGCAGTTTCTTGTCTAGCGGGGCTTACGAGCAGTACTTC
CASSFLSSGAYEQYF
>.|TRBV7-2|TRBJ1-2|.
TGTGCCAGCAGCCCCAACACGGGTCAGAGCTATGGCTACACCTTC
CASSPNTGQSYGYTF
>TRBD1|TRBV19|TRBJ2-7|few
TGTGCCAGTAGCCGCACCACCGGGACAGGGTCCCACGAGCAGTACTTC
CASSRTTGTGSHEQYF
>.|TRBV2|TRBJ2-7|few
TGTGCCAGCAGTGAACAGGGCTCGATTTACGAGCAGTACTTC
CASSEQGSIYEQYF
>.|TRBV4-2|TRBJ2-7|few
TGTGCCAGCAGTCCCGACTACTCCTACGAGCAGTACTTC
CASSPDYSYEQYF
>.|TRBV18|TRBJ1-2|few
TGTGCCAGCTCACCAGATCGGGACCTCCCCTATGGCTACACCTTC
CASSPDRDLPYGYTF
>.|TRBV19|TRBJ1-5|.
TGTGCCAGTAGTAGGCAAGCGATGAACAATCAGCCCCAGCATTTT
CASSRQAMNNQPQHF
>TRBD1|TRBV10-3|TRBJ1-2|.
TGTGCCATCAGTGAGTCGAAGGGGGCGTCTTATGGCTACACCTTC
CAISESKGASYGYTF
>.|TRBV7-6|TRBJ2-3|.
TGTGCCAGCAGCTTAGGTCGGGGACGCACAGATACGCAGTATTTT
CASSLGRGRTDTQYF
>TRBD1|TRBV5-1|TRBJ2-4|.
TGCGCCAGCAGCTTGGCACAGGGGGCCGTAAACATTCAGTACTTC
CASSLAQGAVNIQYF
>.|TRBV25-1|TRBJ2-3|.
TGTGCCAGCAGTGACGCGGCGCATGCGGCCTGGGATACGCAGTATTTT
CASSDAAHAAWDTQYF
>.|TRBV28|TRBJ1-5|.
TGTGCCAGCACTGGGCCAAATCAGCCCCAGCATTTT
CASTGPNQPQHF
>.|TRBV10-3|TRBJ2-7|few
TGTGCCATCAGTGAGTCTGAACCGACCTACGAGCAGTACTTC
CAISESEPTYEQYF
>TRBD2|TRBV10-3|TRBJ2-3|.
TGTGCCATCAGTGAGTCTTTAGCGGGGACCCTGGATACGCAGTATTTT
CAISESLAGTLDTQYF
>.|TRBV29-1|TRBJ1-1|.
TGCAGCGTTGAGAAAGGGGTCACTGAAGCTTTCTTT
CSVEKGVTEAFF
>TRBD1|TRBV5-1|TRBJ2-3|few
TGCGCCAGCAGCTTAGGACAGGGGCCAGATACGCAGTATTTT
CASSLGQGPDTQYF
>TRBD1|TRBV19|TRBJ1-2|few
TGTGCCAGTAGAACCGGGACAGCCTATGGCTACACCTTC
CASRTGTAYGYTF
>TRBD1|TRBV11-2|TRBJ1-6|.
TGTGCCAGCAGTGAGGACAGGAGGATAAGCTCCTATAATTCACCCCTCCACTTT
CASSEDRRISSYNSPLHF
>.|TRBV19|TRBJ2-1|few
TGTGCCAGTACTCATAATCAGGGATTTACCTACAATGAGCAGTTCTTC
CASTHNQGFTYNEQFF
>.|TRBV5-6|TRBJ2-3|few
TGTGCCAGCAGCCAGACACCGACAGATACGCAGTATTTT
CASSQTPTDTQYF
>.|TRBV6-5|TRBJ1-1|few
TGTGCCAGCAGTAAAAAGAACGGGGGAGTCACTGAAGCTTTCTTT
CASSKKNGGVTEAFF
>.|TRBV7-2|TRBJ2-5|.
TGTGCCAGCAGCCCGGGGTACGCCAGGGAGACCCAGTACTTC
CASSPGYARETQYF
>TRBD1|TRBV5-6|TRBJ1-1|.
TGTGCCAGCAGCCCCCGACAGGGGTGGACTGAAGCTTTCTTT
CASSPRQGWTEAFF
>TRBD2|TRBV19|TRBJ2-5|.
TGTGCCAGTAGTATCCGGGACTATCAAGAGACCCAGTACTTC
CASSIRDYQETQYF
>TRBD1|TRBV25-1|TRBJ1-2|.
TGTGCCAGCAGTGACCTTACCCAACAGGGGAACTATGGCTACACCTTC
CASSDLTQQGNYGYTF
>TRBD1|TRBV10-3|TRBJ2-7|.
TGTGCCATCAGGGGGACAGACCAACCCTACGAGCAGTACTTC
CAIRGTDQPYEQYF
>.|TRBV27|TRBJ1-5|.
TGTGCCAGCAGTTTATCCCTACGGGGGGGATCGAGGCAGCCCCAGCATTTT
CASSLSLRGGSRQPQHF
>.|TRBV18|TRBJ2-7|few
TGTGCCAGCTCCCGCGACCAGGAAAGGCAGTACTTC
CASSRDQERQYF
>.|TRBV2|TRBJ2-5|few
TGTGCCAGCAAGACCATACCCGGGGAGACCCAGTACTTC
CASKTIPGETQYF
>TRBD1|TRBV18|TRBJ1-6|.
TGTGCCAGCTCACCGAGGACAGGGAAGAATTCACCCCTCCACTTT
CASSPRTGKNSPLHF
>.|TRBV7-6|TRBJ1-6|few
TGTGCCAGCAGCCTGACCCGTGGTTATTCACCCCTCCACTTT
CASSLTRGYSPLHF
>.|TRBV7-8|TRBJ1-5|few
TGTGCCAGCAGCCTGAACACCGTACCTCAGCCCCAGCATTTT
CASSLNTVPQPQHF